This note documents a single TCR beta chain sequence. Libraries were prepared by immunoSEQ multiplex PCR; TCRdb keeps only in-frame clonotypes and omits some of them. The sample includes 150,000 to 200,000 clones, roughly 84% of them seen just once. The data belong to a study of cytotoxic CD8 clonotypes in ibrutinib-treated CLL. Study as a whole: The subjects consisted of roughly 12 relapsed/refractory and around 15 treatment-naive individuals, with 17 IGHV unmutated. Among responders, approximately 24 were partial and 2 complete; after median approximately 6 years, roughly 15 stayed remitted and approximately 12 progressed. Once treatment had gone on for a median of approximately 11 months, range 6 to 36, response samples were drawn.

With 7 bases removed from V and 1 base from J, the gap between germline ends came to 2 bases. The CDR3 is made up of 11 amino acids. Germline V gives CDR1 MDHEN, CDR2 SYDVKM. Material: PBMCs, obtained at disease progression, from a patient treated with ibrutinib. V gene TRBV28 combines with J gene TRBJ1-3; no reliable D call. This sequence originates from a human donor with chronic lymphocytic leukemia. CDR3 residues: CASKSGNTIYF. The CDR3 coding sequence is TGTGCCAGCAAATCTGGAAACACCATATATTTT.